A single sample is the source of the 22 T cell receptor beta chains below, sequenced in a study of cytomegalovirus exposure and HLA in healthy donors. PCR was performed using 60 Vbeta and 13 Jbeta primers. The assay was immunoSEQ multiplex PCR, and TCRdb's table has in-frame clones only and misses some. Among some 50,000 clones listed, about 70% were seen once. The sequenced sample was PBMCs. These receptors all stem from a woman between 45 and 65 years old in good health and CMV-seropositive.

CDR3 region: CASSLRVAGETQYF. DNA of the CDR3: TGTGCCAGCAGCCTCCGGGTCGCCGGGGAGACCCAGTACTTC. The genes are TRBV7-8 and TRBJ2-5, with D uncertain. Germline V gene lookup returns CDR1 SGHVS and CDR2 FQNEAQ. V lost 5 bases and J 5 bases, leaving 15 bases between the germline ends. The CDR3 sequence is 14 residues long.

The chain employs TRBV7-2 and TRBJ2-7; 8 positions agree with TRBD1. CDR1 and CDR2 (germline): SGHTA, FQGNSA. The CDR3 runs to 17 residues. V lost 4 bases and J lost 2; bases outside the gene matches: 13. The CDR3 nucleotides are TGTGCCAGCAGCTCCATACGCGGAGGGACAGGCCCCTACGAGCAGTACTTC. It is translated as CASSSIRGGTGPYEQYF.

The chain recombines TRBV27 with TRBJ2-7; 12 bases are a match to TRBD1. J lost 3 bases, V lost 7 bases, and 16 bases had no gene match. The CDR3 runs 18 residues. Germline values: CDR1 MNHEY, CDR2 SMNVEV (reference sequence). CDR3 sequence reads: CASTRSGQGAPSYYEQYF. Here the CDR3 DNA reads TGTGCCAGCACCCGGTCGGGACAGGGGGCCCCGTCTTACTACGAGCAGTACTTC.

The chain carries TRBV18 and TRBJ1-1; maybe TRBD1 (5 bases). The germline CDR1 and CDR2 sequences are KGHSH and LQKENI. This CDR3 contains 17 residues. V lost 3 bases and J lost 3, with 20 bases in between. CDR3 sequence: CASSPGRGKGGDTEAFF. The CDR3 bases are TGTGCCAGCTCACCCGGTCGTGGGAAGGGAGGGGACACTGAAGCTTTCTTT.

This clone was found a few times. This chain joins TRBV4-3 and TRBJ1-4, with 7 bases aligning to TRBD1. Germline V gives CDR1 LGHNA, CDR2 YSLEER. CDR3 size: 17 residues. J was trimmed by 3 bases and V by 0 bases; bases with no gene match: 7. This CDR3 reads CASSQDFTGASNEKLFF. The DNA of the CDR3 is TGCGCCAGCAGCCAAGACTTTACAGGGGCCTCTAATGAAAAACTGTTTTTT.

There are a few counts of this clone. The chain employs TRBV4-2 and TRBJ2-3; D is unclear. The CDR3 is 13 amino acids. Looked up from germline, CDR1 is LGHNA and CDR2 is YNFKEQ. Trimming removed 0 bases at V and 6 bases at J, with 7 bases between. DNA for the CDR3: TGTGCCAGCAGCCAAGATACGCGGGATACGCAGTATTTT. This translates into CASSQDTRDTQYF.

In its sample, this clone was seen a few times. The V gene is TRBV6-1, the J gene TRBJ2-3; TRBD2 matches at 7 bases. Germline values: CDR1 MNHNS, CDR2 SASEGT. V shed 4 bases and J 1 base; nucleotides not matched to a gene: 2. CDR3 length: 14 residues. Written as DNA, the CDR3 is TGTGCCAGCAGTGGAGCGGGGCGCACAGATACGCAGTATTTT. This gives the protein CASSGAGRTDTQYF.

The chain uses TRBV4-3 and TRBJ1-1, with 7 bases lining up with TRBD1. CDR3 length: 14 residues. Germline CDR1 reads LGHNA; CDR2 reads YSLEER. V lost 0 bases and J lost 5; bases outside the gene matches: 3. In nucleotides, the CDR3 is TGCGCCAGCAGCCAAGAAAGGGGGCGAACTGAAGCTTTCTTT. The encoded protein is CASSQERGRTEAFF.

This chain uses TRBV4-2 with TRBJ1-2; D is unclear. With 0 bases removed from V and 10 bases from J, the gap between germline ends came to 12 bases. CDR1 is LGHNA, CDR2 YNFKEQ, per germline. The CDR3 sequence is 13 residues long. CDR3 DNA sequence: TGTGCCAGCAGCCAAGATAGGAGTAGGCACTACACCTTC. It is translated as CASSQDRSRHYTF.

This chain connects TRBV9 to TRBJ2-3, with TRBD2 matching 10 bases. Losses at the gene ends were 1 base for V and 5 bases for J; bases not matched to a gene: 4. CDR3 size: 15 residues. In germline, CDR1 is SGDLS, CDR2 YYNGEE. For the CDR3, the DNA is TGTGCCAGCAGCGTAAGCGGGGGGGCCAGAGATACGCAGTATTTT. Its protein product is CASSVSGGARDTQYF.

This clone has only one observation. This sample includes further DNA sequences coding for the same CDR3. The chain has TRBV6-6 and TRBJ2-1; 7 nucleotides align to TRBD2. After removal of 4 bases from V and 3 bases from J, the junction contained 6 bases not matched to a gene. The germline gives CDR1 MNHNY, CDR2 SVGAGI (reference sequence). This CDR3 spans 15 amino acids. CDR3 nucleotide sequence: TGTGCCAGCAGTTTCCTAGCGGCGATCTACAATGAGCAGTTCTTC. As protein: CASSFLAAIYNEQFF.

The gene calls are TRBV27 and TRBJ2-1; TRBD1 matches at 7 bases. Losses at the gene ends were 5 bases for V and 9 bases for J; bases not matched to a gene: 10. Germline loops: CDR1 MNHEY, CDR2 SMNVEV (reference sequence). The CDR3 sequence is 14 residues long. Here the CDR3 DNA reads TGTGCCAGCAGTACTGTGGACAGGCTGATTGAGCAGTTCTTC. Its protein is CASSTVDRLIEQFF.

This clone was detected only a few times. The rearrangement joins TRBV2 to TRBJ2-1; TRBD1 is a possible D gene (5 bases). V shed 6 bases and J shed 0 bases, with 12 bases lying between them. Per germline, CDR1 SNHLY and CDR2 FYNNEI. The CDR3 covers 15 residues. CDR3 DNA sequence: TGTGCCAGCAGATCCCACAGGAGCTCCTACAATGAGCAGTTCTTC. It yields the protein CASRSHRSSYNEQFF.

The chain uses TRBV7-9 and TRBJ1-4, with a possible D match to TRBD1 (6 bases). Germline CDR1 and CDR2: SEHNR and FQNEAQ (reference sequence). The germline V and J ends were trimmed by 3 bases and 3 bases, with 14 bases remaining between them. This CDR3 has 16 amino acids. This CDR3 is CASSFGVGAANEKLFF. In DNA, the CDR3 is TGTGCCAGCAGCTTTGGGGTGGGGGCGGCTAATGAAAAACTGTTTTTT. The variable domain in full, completed from reference TRBV7-9 and TRBJ1-4, reads DTGVSQNPRHKITKRGQNVTFRCDPISEHNRLYWYRQTLGQGPEFLTYFQNEAQLEKSRLLSDRFSAERPKGSFSTLEIQRTEQGDSAMYLCASSFGVGAANEKLFFGSGTQLSVL.

This clone was found a few times. This sequence joins TRBV7-9 and TRBJ2-3, with 7 positions matching TRBD1. CDR1 and CDR2 (germline): SEHNR, FQNEAQ (reference sequence). The CDR3 runs to 16 residues. J gave up 0 bases and V 5 bases, and 8 bases lay outside the gene matches. The CDR3: CASSQTWDRSTDTQYF. CDR3 DNA sequence: TGTGCCAGCAGCCAAACCTGGGACAGAAGCACAGATACGCAGTATTTT.

The chain links TRBV15 to TRBJ2-1; weak D call: TRBD2 (7 bases). In germline, CDR1 is LNHNV, CDR2 YYDKDF (reference sequence). The CDR3 sequence is 15 residues long. V was shortened by 0 bases and J by 8 bases, with 14 bases between the two germline ends. The CDR3 DNA sequence: TGTGCCACCAGCAGAGATCTGGGGGGGCTTGATGAGCAGTTCTTC. As protein: CATSRDLGGLDEQFF.

The V call is TRBV18, the J call TRBJ2-5; D not resolved. Trimming pared 3 bases from V and 5 bases from J, leaving 13 bases between. The CDR3 extends over 14 amino acids. Germline CDR1 is KGHSH and CDR2 is LQKENI. CDR3 protein: CASSPSEYRETQYF. The CDR3 DNA follows: TGTGCCAGCTCACCGAGTGAGTACCGTGAGACCCAGTACTTC.

The chain is built from TRBV7-2 and TRBJ1-5; D call uncertain. Germline lookup yields CDR1 SGHTA and CDR2 FQGNSA. The CDR3 length is 14 residues. The V gene lost 3 bases and the J gene lost 3 bases, with 9 bases spanning the gap. CDR3 sequence reads: CASSLGGPNQPQHF. In DNA, the CDR3 is TGTGCCAGCAGCTTGGGAGGCCCCAATCAGCCCCAGCATTTT.

The rearrangement links TRBV11-2 to TRBJ2-1; 13 bases match TRBD2. The germline CDR1 and CDR2 sequences are SGHAT and FQNNGV. V was pared by 5 bases and J by 10 bases, with 5 bases of the junction left unmatched. The CDR3 contains 14 residues. Written as DNA, the CDR3 is TGTGCCAGCAGCCCCCGGACTAGCGGGGGAGAGCAGTTCTTC. This gives the protein CASSPRTSGGEQFF.

The rearrangement joins TRBV15 to TRBJ2-6; 8 nucleotides agree with TRBD1. The junction had 9 bases not matched to a gene; V was cut back by 8 bases and J by 0 bases. CDR1 and CDR2 (germline): LNHNV, YYDKDF (reference sequence). The CDR3 consists of 17 residues. CDR3 residues: CATRPGQDLSGANVLTF. The CDR3 DNA reads TGTGCCACCCGTCCGGGACAGGACCTCTCTGGGGCCAACGTCCTGACTTTC.

The J gene is TRBJ2-3, the V gene TRBV5-6, with D perhaps matching TRBD2 (5 bases). Germline CDR1 is SGHDT and CDR2 is YYEEEE. With 3 bases removed from V and 0 bases from J, the gap between germline ends came to 11 bases. This CDR3 has 15 amino acids. CDR3 bases: TGTGCCAGCAGCTACCCCAGCGGTAGCACAGATACGCAGTATTTT. It encodes CASSYPSGSTDTQYF.

J is TRBJ2-5 and V is TRBV5-1; no definite D call. The J call is in doubt because the DNA end fits TRBJ2-7 better. Germline CDR1 SGHRS, CDR2 YFSETQ. The CDR3 is 15 residues long. The CDR3 is CASSLGLVSRYEQYF. The CDR3 coding sequence is TGCGCCAGCAGCTTGGGTCTAGTGTCCCGCTACGAGCAGTACTTC.